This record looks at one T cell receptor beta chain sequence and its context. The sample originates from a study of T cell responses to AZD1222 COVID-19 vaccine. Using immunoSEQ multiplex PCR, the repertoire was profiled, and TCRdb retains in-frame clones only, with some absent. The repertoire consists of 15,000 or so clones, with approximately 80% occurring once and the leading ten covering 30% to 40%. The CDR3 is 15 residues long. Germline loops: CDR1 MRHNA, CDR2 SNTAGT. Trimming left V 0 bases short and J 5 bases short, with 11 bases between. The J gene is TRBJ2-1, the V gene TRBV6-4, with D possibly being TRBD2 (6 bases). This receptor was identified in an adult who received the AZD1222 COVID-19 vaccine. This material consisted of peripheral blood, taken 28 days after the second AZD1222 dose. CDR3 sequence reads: CASSDSWRGDNEQFF. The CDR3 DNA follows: TGTGCCAGCAGTGACTCGTGGAGGGGTGACAATGAGCAGTTCTTC.